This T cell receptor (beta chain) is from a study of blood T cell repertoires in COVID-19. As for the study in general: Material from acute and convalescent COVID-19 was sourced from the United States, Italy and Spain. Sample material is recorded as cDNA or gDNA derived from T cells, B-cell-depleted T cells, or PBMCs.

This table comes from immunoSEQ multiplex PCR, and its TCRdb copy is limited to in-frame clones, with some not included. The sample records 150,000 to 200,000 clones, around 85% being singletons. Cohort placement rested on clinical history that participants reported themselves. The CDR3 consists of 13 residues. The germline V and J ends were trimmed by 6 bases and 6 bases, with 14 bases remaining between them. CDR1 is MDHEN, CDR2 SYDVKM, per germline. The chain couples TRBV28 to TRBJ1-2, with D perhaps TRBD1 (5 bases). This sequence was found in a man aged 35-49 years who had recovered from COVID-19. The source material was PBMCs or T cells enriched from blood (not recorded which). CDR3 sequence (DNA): TGTGCCAGCAGGACAGATCCCGCAGATGGCTACACCTTC. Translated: CASRTDPADGYTF.